Shown below are 19 T cell receptor beta chains from a single sample sequenced in a study of T cells in Graves' hyperthyroidism and ophthalmopathy. Amplification of TCR beta CDR3 regions used RNA as the template. The HTBI set primed first-round TCR CDR3 RT-PCR. TCRdb re-derived calls from the multiplex PCR reads in MiXCR, one entry per CDR3 protein. The profile shows approximately 300,000 distinct CDR3 sequences, 15% to 20% of them singletons. Sequenced material: blood. Receptors were obtained from a woman aged 55-75 years with Graves' ophthalmopathy.

A word on this clonotype: The junction differs from germline at one of its ends, possibly a read error. V is TRBV3-1 and J is TRBJ2-5; possibly TRBD2 for D (5 bases). There are 14 residues in the CDR3. Looked up from germline, CDR1 is LGHDT and CDR2 is YNNKEL (reference sequence). CDR3 sequence reads: CAGRQEAAQETQYF. The CDR3 DNA sequence: TGTGCCGGCAGGCAGGAGGCGGCTCAAGAGACCCAGTACTTC.

This clonotype was counted between two and nine times. The chain uses TRBV6-2 or TRBV6-3 and TRBJ1-2; the D gene is possibly TRBD1 (5 bases). Trimming pared 2 bases from V and 6 bases from J, leaving 10 bases between. The CDR3 loop spans 13 amino acids. Germline V gives CDR1 MNHEY, CDR2 SVGEGT. CDR3 residues: CASSYPRRDGYTF. In nucleotides, the CDR3 is TGTGCCAGCAGTTACCCCCGCAGGGATGGCTACACCTTC.

This clonotype was seen repeatedly, ten times or more. CDR3 in amino acids: CASSEPGNSPLHF. The CDR3 DNA reads TGTGCCAGCAGTGAGCCAGGGAATTCACCCCTCCACTTT. V usage is TRBV27 and J usage is TRBJ1-6; D perhaps matches TRBD1 (5 bases). Germline V lookup: CDR1 MNHEY, CDR2 SMNVEV (reference sequence). V lost 5 bases and J lost 7, with 9 bases in between. This CDR3 has 13 residues.

This clonotype was recorded many times. CDR3 nucleotide sequence: TGTGCCAGCAGTTTCGGGGCGGGGAATGAGCAGTTCTTC. Residues: CASSFGAGNEQFF. The J gene is TRBJ2-1, the V gene TRBV12-3 or TRBV12-4; the D gene is possibly TRBD2 (6 bases). V lost 3 bases and J lost 7, with 10 bases in between. The CDR3 totals 13 residues.

Concerning this clonotype itself: One end of the junction varies from germline; a read error may be responsible. The rearrangement uses TRBV30 and TRBJ2-7; perhaps TRBD1 as D (6 bases). In germline, CDR1 is GTSNPN, CDR2 SVGIG (reference sequence). The CDR3 is made up of 12 amino acids. CDR3 protein: CAWSLQGNEQCF. The CDR3 DNA follows: TGTGCCTGGAGCTTACAGGGTAACGAGCAGTGCTTC.

In this sample, this clonotype turned up many times. The gene calls are TRBV12-3 or TRBV12-4 and TRBJ2-3, with a tentative D call TRBD2 (6 bases). This CDR3 comprises 16 residues. The V gene lost 6 bases and the J gene lost 2 bases, with 18 bases spanning the gap. The CDR3 DNA sequence: TGTGCCAGCAGGACGAGGACGGGAGATTACACAGATACGCAGTATTTT. Its protein is CASRTRTGDYTDTQYF.

At least ten counts were recorded for this clonotype. The rearrangement links TRBV5-1 to TRBJ2-3; 8 positions match TRBD1. J was trimmed by 6 bases and V by 4 bases; bases with no gene match: 7. CDR1 and CDR2 (germline): SGHRS, YFSETQ. The CDR3 runs 14 residues. The CDR3 coding sequence is TGCGCCAGCAGCGCCGGACAGGGCGCGGATACGCAGTATTTT. It is translated as CASSAGQGADTQYF. The full variable domain, its missing parts supplied by reference TRBV5-1 and TRBJ2-3, is KAGVTQTPRYLIKTRGQQVTLSCSPISGHRSVSWYQQTPGQGLQFLFEYFSETQRNKGNFPGRFSGRQFSNSRSEMNVSTLELGDSALYLCASSAGQGADTQYFGPGTRLTVL.

This clonotype was recorded many times. This sequence joins TRBV6-1 and TRBJ1-1; D not resolved. This CDR3 has 14 amino acids. Germline V CDR1 and CDR2: MNHNS, SASEGT. Deletions cut 5 bases from V and 1 base from J, with 11 bases between. As DNA, the CDR3 is TGTGCCAGCAGTTTGAGCTTTGGGAACACTGAAGCTTTCTTT. Its protein is CASSLSFGNTEAFF.

This clonotype came up many times. The rearrangement joins TRBV20-1 to TRBJ1-5, with TRBD1 identical over 7 bases. This CDR3 region has 14 residues. V shed 5 bases and J 6 bases; nucleotides not matched to a gene: 10. CDR1 is DFQATT, CDR2 SNEGSKA, per germline (reference sequence). CDR3 region: CSAPDRVGVQPQHF. DNA for the CDR3: TGCAGTGCTCCCGACAGGGTTGGTGTTCAGCCCCAGCATTTT.

Ten or more counts support this clonotype. V usage is TRBV28 and J usage is TRBJ2-3; weak D call: TRBD1 (6 bases). CDR1 is MDHEN, CDR2 SYDVKM, per germline. The CDR3 totals 17 residues. V gave up 7 bases and J gave up 5 bases, with 25 bases separating them. CDR3 protein: CASKVRLTGHREDTQYF. The DNA of the CDR3 is TGTGCCAGCAAGGTTAGGCTCACAGGGCACAGGGAAGATACGCAGTATTTT.

This clonotype came up many times. The chain has TRBV12-5 and TRBJ2-1, with a possible D match to TRBD1 (5 bases). Between the trimmed V and J ends, which lost 2 bases and 9 bases, there was a span of 8 bases. Germline CDR1 is LGHNT and CDR2 is FRNRAP. The CDR3 has 12 amino acids. The CDR3 bases are TGTGCTAGTGGTTTGTCAGGGCGTGAGCAGTTCTTC. Its protein product is CASGLSGREQFF.

This clonotype was recorded many times. The chain links TRBV6-6 to TRBJ1-5; weak D call: TRBD1 (5 bases). Trimming shortened V by 0 bases and J by 5 bases, and 11 bases separated the two germline ends. The CDR3 is 15 residues long. Germline CDR1 is MNHNY and CDR2 is SVGAGI (reference sequence). DNA for the CDR3: TGTGCCAGCAGTTACTCGCATGGGGCGCATCAGCCCCAGCATTTT. Its translation: CASSYSHGAHQPQHF.

This clonotype was picked up many times. V and J are TRBV10-3 and TRBJ1-5; 7 nucleotides line up with TRBD1. Germline assignment: CDR1 ENHRY and CDR2 SYGVKD. V lost 3 bases and J lost 7; bases outside the gene matches: 3. This CDR3 region has 13 residues. The DNA of the CDR3 is TGTGCCATCAGTGAAGACAGGGACCAGCCCCAGCATTTT. Its protein is CAISEDRDQPQHF.

CDR3 coding DNA: TGCGCCAGCAGCGGAGACAGTAATAATTCACCCCTCCACTTT. This sequence encodes CASSGDSNNSPLHF. The V gene is TRBV5-1, the J gene TRBJ1-6, with TRBD1 as a possible D gene (5 bases). This CDR3 is built from 14 residues. The V end lost 4 bases, the J end lost 5 bases, and 10 bases lay between the germline ends. CDR1 and CDR2 (germline): SGHRS, YFSETQ.

This clonotype was seen ten or more times. The V gene is TRBV11-2, the J gene TRBJ1-2, with D perhaps TRBD1 (6 bases). The CDR3 is made up of 15 amino acids. The ends were cut back, 1 base at V and 8 bases at J, with 17 bases in the middle. Germline V gene sequence: CDR1 SGHAT, CDR2 FQNNGV. CDR3 in amino acids: CASSLGSGALGGYTF. CDR3 DNA: TGTGCCAGCAGCTTAGGGTCGGGGGCGCTCGGAGGCTACACCTTC.

V is TRBV20-1 and J is TRBJ1-5; D gene uncertain. V lost 3 bases to trimming and J lost 5 bases, with 5 bases between them. Germline-derived CDR1 and CDR2 are DFQATT and SNEGSKA (reference sequence). This CDR3 has 11 residues. In DNA form, the CDR3 reads TGCAGTGCTAGTGGGGATCAGCCCCAGCATTTT. Amino acid sequence: CSASGDQPQHF.

The chain combines TRBV10-3 with TRBJ2-1; D remains ambiguous. The CDR3 sequence is 11 residues long. Germline V CDR1 and CDR2: ENHRY, SYGVKD. V gave up 7 bases and J gave up 7 bases, with 8 bases separating them. The CDR3 here is CAITMENEQFF. The CDR3 coding sequence is TGTGCCATCACGATGGAAAATGAGCAGTTCTTC.

This clonotype was counted between two and nine times. V usage is TRBV4-3 and J usage is TRBJ1-1, with 11 bases fitting TRBD1. This CDR3 has 18 residues. V lost 0 bases and J lost 3; bases outside the gene matches: 9. The germline gives CDR1 LGHNA, CDR2 YSLEER. Here the CDR3 DNA reads TGCGCCAGCAGCCAAGATCTTGGACAGGGGGCGCTTGACACTGAAGCTTTCTTT. It translates to CASSQDLGQGALDTEAFF.

This clonotype turned up a few times. The V gene is TRBV30, the J gene TRBJ2-2, with D unresolved. V was shortened by 0 bases and J by 2 bases, with 13 bases between the two germline ends. CDR1 is GTSNPN and CDR2 is SVGIG in the germline V gene (reference sequence). The CDR3 is 16 residues long. DNA of the CDR3: TGTGCCTGGAGTGTATTGGCGGAGATTAACACCGGGGAGCTGTTTTTT. As protein: CAWSVLAEINTGELFF.